These T cell receptor beta chains were read from a single sample in a study of shared clonotypes between healthy human individuals. TCRdb's copy holds only in-frame clones and misses some; the assay was immunoSEQ multiplex PCR. The sample has around 980,000 clones, around 82% seen once. The sequenced material came from memory CD4+ T cells from PBMCs. These receptors were obtained from a man younger than 35 in good health. Some clones in this sample may be carry-over from other donors' samples. CDR3s include the opening cysteine and the closing phenylalanine or tryptophan. The D gene is left open where the match is weak. Not every row has a clone size; where given, it reads once, few, many or a size class.

clone size	D gene	V gene	J gene	CDR3 DNA	CDR3 protein
NA	NA	TRBV6-1	TRBJ1-2	TGTGCCAGCAGGCCGTATGGGGCCTCGGGAGAAGGCTACACCTTC	CASRPYGASGEGYTF
NA	TRBD1	TRBV7-3	TRBJ2-3	TGTGCCAGCAGCTCGTCAGGGGACAGGCTGGATACGCAGTATTTT	CASSSSGDRLDTQYF
NA	NA	TRBV11-2	TRBJ2-1	TGTGCCAGCAGCCTGGGACCAACCTACAATGAGCAGTTCTTC	CASSLGPTYNEQFF
NA	NA	TRBV5-6	TRBJ1-1	TGTGCCAGCAGCGGGACCTTGGCCACTGAAGCTTTCTTT	CASSGTLATEAFF
few	NA	TRBV7-3	TRBJ1-1	TGTGCCAGCAGGAAAGGATCGAGGAACACTGAAGCTTTCTTT	CASRKGSRNTEAFF
NA	NA	TRBV4-2	TRBJ2-5	TGTGCCAGCAGCCAAGGGACAGCAGCCCCAGAGACCCAGTACTTC	CASSQGTAAPETQYF
NA	NA	TRBV28	TRBJ1-5	TGTGCCAGCAGTTTTCGTAACGCGGTCCTTCGGAATCAGCCCCAGCATTTT	CASSFRNAVLRNQPQHF
NA	TRBD1	TRBV5-5	TRBJ2-7	TGTGCCAGCAGCTTGACAGGGGCCAGCTCCTACGAGCAGTACTTC	CASSLTGASSYEQYF
NA	TRBD2	TRBV19	TRBJ2-1	TGTGCCAGTAGTTCGAACAGCGGGGTCGGAGGTAGCGATGAGCAGTTCTTC	CASSSNSGVGGSDEQFF
NA	NA	TRBV5-6	TRBJ1-2	TGTGCCAGCAGCTTGGCAAGCACTGGTCACACCTTC	CASSLASTGHTF
NA	NA	TRBV7-2	TRBJ1-1	TGTGCCAGCAGCCGAAACGCTGCGAGGACTGAAGCTTTCTTT	CASSRNAARTEAFF
once	NA	TRBV21-1	TRBJ2-7	TGTGCCAGCAGCCAAAGCGGGGCGCGGGAGGTGGGGGAGCAGTACTTC	CASSQSGAREVGEQYF
NA	NA	TRBV21-1	TRBJ1-1	TGTGCCAGCCTCCCCCGTAGATGGGGGTTGAAGAACACTGAAGCTTTCTTT	CASLPRRWGLKNTEAFF
NA	TRBD2	TRBV28	TRBJ2-1	TGTGCCAGCAGTTTTGTCGCGGGAGGGAAGTATGAGCAGTTCTTC	CASSFVAGGKYEQFF